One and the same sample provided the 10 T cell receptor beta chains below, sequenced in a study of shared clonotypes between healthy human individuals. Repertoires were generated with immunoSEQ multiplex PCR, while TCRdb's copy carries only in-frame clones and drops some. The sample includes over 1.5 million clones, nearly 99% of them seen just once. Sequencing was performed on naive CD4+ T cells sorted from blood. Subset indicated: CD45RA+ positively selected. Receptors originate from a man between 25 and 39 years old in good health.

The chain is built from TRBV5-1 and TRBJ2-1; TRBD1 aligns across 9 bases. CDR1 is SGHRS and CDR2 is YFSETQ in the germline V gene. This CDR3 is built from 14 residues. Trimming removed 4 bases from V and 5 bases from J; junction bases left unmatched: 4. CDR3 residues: CASSIQGANNEQFF. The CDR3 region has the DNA TGCGCCAGCAGCATACAGGGGGCCAACAATGAGCAGTTCTTC.

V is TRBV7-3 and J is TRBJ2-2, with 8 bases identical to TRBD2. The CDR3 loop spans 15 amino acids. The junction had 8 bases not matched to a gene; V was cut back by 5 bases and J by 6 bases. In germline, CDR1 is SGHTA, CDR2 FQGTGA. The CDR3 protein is CASSQGLASAGELFF. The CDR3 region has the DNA TGTGCCAGCAGCCAAGGACTAGCCTCGGCCGGGGAGCTGTTTTTT.

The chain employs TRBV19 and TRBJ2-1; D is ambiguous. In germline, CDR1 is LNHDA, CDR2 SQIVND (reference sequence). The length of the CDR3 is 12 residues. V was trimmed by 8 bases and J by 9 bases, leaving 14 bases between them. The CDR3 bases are TGTGCCAGTCGGCCCGCGACGGGTGAGCAGTTCTTC. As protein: CASRPATGEQFF.

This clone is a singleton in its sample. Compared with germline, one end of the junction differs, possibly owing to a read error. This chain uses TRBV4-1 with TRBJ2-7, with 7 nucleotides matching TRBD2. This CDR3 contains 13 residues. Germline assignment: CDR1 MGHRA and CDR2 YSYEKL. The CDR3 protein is CASSQVMAGDSTF. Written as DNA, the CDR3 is TGCGCCAGCAGCCAAGTTATGGCGGGAGACTCCACCTTC.

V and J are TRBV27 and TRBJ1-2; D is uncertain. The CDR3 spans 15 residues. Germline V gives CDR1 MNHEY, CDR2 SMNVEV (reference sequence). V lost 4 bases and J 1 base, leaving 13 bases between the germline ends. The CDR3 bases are TGTGCCAGCAGTTCGATCCCGCCCGATAACTATGGCTACACCTTC. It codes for CASSSIPPDNYGYTF.

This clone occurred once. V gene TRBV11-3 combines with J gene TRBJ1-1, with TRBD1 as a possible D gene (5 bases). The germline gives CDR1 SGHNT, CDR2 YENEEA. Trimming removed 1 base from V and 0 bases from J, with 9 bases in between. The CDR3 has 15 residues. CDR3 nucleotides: TGTGCCAGCAGCTTAGGGGGGGACTTGAACACTGAAGCTTTCTTT. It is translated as CASSLGGDLNTEAFF.

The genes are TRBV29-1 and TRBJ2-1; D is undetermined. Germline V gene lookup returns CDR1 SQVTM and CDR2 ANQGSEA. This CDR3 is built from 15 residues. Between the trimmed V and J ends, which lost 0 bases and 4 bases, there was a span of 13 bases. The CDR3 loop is CSVEDRQIAYNEQFF. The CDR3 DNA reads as TGCAGCGTTGAAGATCGGCAGATAGCATACAATGAGCAGTTCTTC.

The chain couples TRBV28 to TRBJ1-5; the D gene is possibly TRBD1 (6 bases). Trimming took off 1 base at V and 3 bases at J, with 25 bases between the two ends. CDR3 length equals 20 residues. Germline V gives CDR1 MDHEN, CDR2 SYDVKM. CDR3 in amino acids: CASSLYSSRGGDYYNQPQHF. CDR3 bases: TGTGCCAGCAGTTTATATTCCTCCAGAGGGGGGGATTATTACAATCAGCCCCAGCATTTT.

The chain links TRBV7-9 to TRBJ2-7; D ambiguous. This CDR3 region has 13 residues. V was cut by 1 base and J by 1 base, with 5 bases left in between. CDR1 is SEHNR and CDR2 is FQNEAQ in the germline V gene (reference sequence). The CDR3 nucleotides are TGTGCCAGCAGCTTAGTCCAATCCTACGAGCAGTACTTC. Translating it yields CASSLVQSYEQYF.

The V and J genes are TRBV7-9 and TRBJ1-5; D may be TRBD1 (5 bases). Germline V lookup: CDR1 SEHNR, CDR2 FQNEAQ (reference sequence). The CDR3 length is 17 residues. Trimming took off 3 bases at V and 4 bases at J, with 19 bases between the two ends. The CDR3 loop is CASSFSPGQGANQPQHF. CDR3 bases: TGTGCCAGCAGCTTCTCCCCCGGGCAGGGTGCTAATCAGCCCCAGCATTTT.